These T cell receptor beta chains were read from a single sample in a study of CD8 T cells in Susac syndrome. TCRdb used MiXCR to reprocess the immunoSEQ multiplex PCR reads, holding one entry per CDR3 protein. This sample has some 250,000 distinct CDR3 sequences; 90% to 96% occur once, and the top ten carry approximately 0.1%. The material sequenced was CD4+ T cells from PBMCs. Receptors were obtained from a human donor with Susac syndrome. Both conserved end residues are part of each CDR3. The D gene is left open where the match is weak. Size values are once, few and many counts, or a class for expanded clones, and some rows have none.

J gene,D gene,clone size,V gene,CDR3 protein,CDR3 DNA
TRBJ2-1,TRBD2,-,TRBV5-1,CASSTGTSGMEQFF,TGCGCCAGCAGCACCGGGACTAGTGGAATGGAGCAGTTCTTC
TRBJ2-1,TRBD2,-,TRBV20-1,CSARGRGRSGRAYNEQFF,TGCAGTGCTAGGGGCAGGGGGCGTAGCGGGAGGGCCTACAATGAGCAGTTCTTC
TRBJ1-2,-,-,TRBV5-4,CASSLFRGGDTF,TGTGCCAGCAGCTTGTTTCGCGGTGGTGACACCTTC
TRBJ2-3,TRBD1,-,TRBV7-2,CASRTDRGLGDTQYF,TGTGCCAGCAGGACGGACAGGGGGCTTGGAGATACGCAGTATTTT
TRBJ2-1,TRBD2,-,TRBV29-1,CSVDRTSWSSYNEQFF,TGCAGCGTCGACCGGACTAGCTGGAGCTCCTACAATGAGCAGTTCTTC
TRBJ2-1,TRBD1,-,TRBV20-1,CSARATDRGKDEQFF,TGCAGTGCTAGAGCCACGGACAGGGGAAAGGATGAGCAGTTCTTC
TRBJ2-7,-,-,TRBV30,CAWRERRSSYEQYF,TGTGCCTGGAGGGAGAGAAGGAGCTCCTACGAGCAGTACTTC
TRBJ2-7,-,-,TRBV7-3,CASSFRAGQPYEQYF,TGTGCCAGCAGCTTTCGGGCGGGTCAACCCTACGAGCAGTACTTC
TRBJ1-2,-,once,TRBV3-1,CASSQGRFAGYTF,TGTGCCAGCAGCCAAGGCAGGTTTGCTGGCTACACCTTC
TRBJ1-2,TRBD1,-,TRBV28,CASSIPAGQTYGYTF,TGTGCCAGCAGTATACCCGCGGGACAGACCTATGGCTACACCTTC
TRBJ1-5,TRBD1,-,TRBV20-1,CSALRRTGQPQHF,TGCAGTGCTCTTCGAAGGACAGGACAGCCCCAGCATTTT
TRBJ1-1,-,-,TRBV3-1,CASSQEGSEAFF,TGTGCCAGCAGCCAAGAGGGGTCTGAAGCTTTCTTT
TRBJ2-5,-,-,TRBV9,CASSPSSNRQGGTQYF,TGTGCCAGCAGCCCTAGTAGTAATCGTCAAGGCGGGACCCAGTACTTC
TRBJ2-3,-,-,TRBV30,CAWSPQPGTDTQYF,TGTGCCTGGAGTCCACAACCTGGGACAGATACGCAGTATTTT
TRBJ2-2,-,-,TRBV14,CASSQRGYTNTGELFF,TGTGCCAGCAGCCAAAGGGGTTACACGAACACCGGGGAGCTGTTTTTT
TRBJ2-5,-,-,TRBV4-1,CASSQDQRTQYF,TGCGCCAGCAGCCAAGATCAGCGGACCCAGTACTTC
TRBJ2-1,TRBD2,-,TRBV30,CAWSVKGTSGSNDEQFF,TGTGCCTGGAGTGTTAAGGGGACTAGCGGGAGTAATGATGAGCAGTTCTTC
TRBJ1-5,-,-,TRBV27,CASGEGGQPQHF,TGTGCCAGCGGTGAGGGTGGCCAGCCCCAGCATTTT
TRBJ2-3,-,-,TRBV29-1,CSHVQVTDTQYF,TGCAGTCATGTCCAGGTCACAGATACGCAGTATTTT
TRBJ2-2,TRBD1,once,TRBV11-3,CASSWTGSTGELFF,TGTGCCAGCAGCTGGACAGGGTCCACCGGGGAGCTGTTTTTT
TRBJ2-1,-,-,TRBV10-3,CAITGSSNEQFF,TGTGCCATCACCGGGTCTTCCAATGAGCAGTTCTTC
TRBJ2-5,TRBD2,-,TRBV28,CASSLHGLAALRGETQYF,TGTGCCAGCAGTTTACATGGACTAGCGGCCCTCAGGGGAGAGACCCAGTACTTC
TRBJ2-1,TRBD2,-,TRBV11-2,CASKGGNNEQFF,TGTGCCAGCAAGGGAGGGAACAATGAGCAGTTCTTC
TRBJ2-7,TRBD2,once,TRBV12-3/TRBV12-4,CASSLRGEVF,TGTGCCAGCAGTCTCCGGGGGGAGGTCTTC
TRBJ2-4,TRBD1,-,TRBV20-1,CSARTGRITLAKNIQYF,TGCAGTGCTCGGACAGGCCGGATCACGCTAGCCAAAAACATTCAGTACTTC
TRBJ2-7,TRBD1,-,TRBV6-2/TRBV6-3,CASTAGQGREQYF,TGTGCCAGCACGGCGGGACAGGGGCGCGAGCAGTACTTC
TRBJ2-5,-,-,TRBV29-1,CSVGANNIKETQYF,TGCAGCGTTGGGGCTAACAACATAAAAGAGACCCAGTACTTC
TRBJ2-7,TRBD2,-,TRBV20-1,CSARDPKREGAYEQYF,TGCAGTGCTAGAGACCCGAAGCGGGAGGGGGCCTACGAGCAGTACTTC
TRBJ2-3,TRBD2,once,TRBV5-1,CASSLSSGTSTDTQYF,TGCGCCAGCAGCTTGTCTAGCGGAACTTCCACAGATACGCAGTATTTT
TRBJ2-4,TRBD1,-,TRBV5-6,CASSSGTDTLAKNIQYF,TGTGCCAGCAGCTCCGGGACAGACACCTTAGCCAAAAACATTCAGTACTTC
TRBJ1-4,-,-,TRBV5-1,CASSLTPRTNEKLFF,TGCGCCAGCAGCTTGACCCCAAGGACTAATGAAAAACTGTTTTTT
TRBJ1-5,-,-,TRBV2,CASSGQGSNNQPQHF,TGTGCCAGCAGTGGCCAGGGTAGTAACAATCAGCCCCAGCATTTT
TRBJ2-5,TRBD2,-,TRBV27,CASSFSGRAGTQYF,TGTGCCAGCAGTTTTAGCGGGAGGGCAGGGACCCAGTACTTC
TRBJ2-5,-,-,TRBV12-3/TRBV12-4,CASSMRGGEETQYF,TGTGCCAGCAGTATGCGAGGCGGGGAAGAGACCCAGTACTTC
TRBJ2-7,-,-,TRBV6-6,CASSTQGNEQYF,TGTGCCAGCAGTACACAGGGAAACGAGCAGTACTTC
TRBJ2-1,-,-,TRBV20-1,CSASIREKLDEQFF,TGCAGTGCTAGTATCCGGGAGAAGTTGGATGAGCAGTTCTTC
TRBJ2-7,TRBD1,-,TRBV30,CAWKQGAYEQYF,TGTGCCTGGAAACAGGGGGCTTACGAGCAGTACTTC
TRBJ2-7,TRBD1,-,TRBV6-5,CASSGGYRGRYEQYF,TGTGCCAGCAGTGGGGGATACAGGGGGCGATACGAGCAGTACTTC
TRBJ2-1,TRBD2,-,TRBV29-1,CSVGGLAGGPEQFF,TGCAGCGTTGGGGGGCTAGCGGGAGGCCCGGAGCAGTTCTTC
TRBJ2-7,TRBD2,-,TRBV25-1,CAILLAGASYEQYF,TGTGCCATCCTACTAGCGGGCGCAAGCTACGAGCAGTACTTC
TRBJ1-1,-,-,TRBV18,CASSPPPVRTEAFF,TGTGCCAGCTCACCACCGCCTGTGCGCACTGAAGCTTTCTTT
TRBJ2-7,-,-,TRBV20-1,CSARADRPGEQYF,TGCAGTGCTAGAGCGGACAGACCGGGCGAGCAGTACTTC
TRBJ1-2,TRBD1,once,TRBV29-1,CSVDLGTGPYGYTF,TGCAGCGTTGATTTAGGGACAGGGCCTTATGGCTACACCTTC
TRBJ2-5,TRBD2,once,TRBV4-1,CASSQPEAGGQETQYF,TGCGCCAGCAGCCAACCGGAAGCGGGAGGGCAAGAGACCCAGTACTTC
TRBJ2-2,TRBD2,once,TRBV3-1,CAARLAANTGELFF,TGTGCCGCCAGACTAGCGGCGAACACCGGGGAGCTGTTTTTT
TRBJ2-5,-,-,TRBV3-1,CASSPNTAPGETQYF,TGTGCCAGCAGCCCCAACACGGCCCCTGGAGAGACCCAGTACTTC
TRBJ2-3,TRBD2,-,TRBV28,CASSLNGRGVADTQYF,TGTGCCAGCAGCCTCAACGGGAGGGGGGTAGCAGATACGCAGTATTTT
TRBJ2-4,-,-,TRBV15,CATSRVLGGNQYF,TGTGCCACCAGCAGAGTCCTAGGGGGGAATCAGTACTTC